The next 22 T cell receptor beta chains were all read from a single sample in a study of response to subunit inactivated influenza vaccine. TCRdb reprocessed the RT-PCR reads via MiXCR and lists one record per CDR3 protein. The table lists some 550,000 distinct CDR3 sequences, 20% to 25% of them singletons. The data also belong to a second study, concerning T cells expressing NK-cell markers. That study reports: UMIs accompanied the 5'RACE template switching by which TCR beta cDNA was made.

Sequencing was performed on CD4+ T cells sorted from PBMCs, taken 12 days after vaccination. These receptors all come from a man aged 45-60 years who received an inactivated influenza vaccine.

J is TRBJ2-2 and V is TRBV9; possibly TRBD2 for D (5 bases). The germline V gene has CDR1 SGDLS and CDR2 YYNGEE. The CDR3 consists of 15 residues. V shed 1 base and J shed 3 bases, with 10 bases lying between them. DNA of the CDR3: TGTGCCAGCAGCGTACAGCCCGGGGACACCGGGGAGCTGTTTTTT. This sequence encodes CASSVQPGDTGELFF.

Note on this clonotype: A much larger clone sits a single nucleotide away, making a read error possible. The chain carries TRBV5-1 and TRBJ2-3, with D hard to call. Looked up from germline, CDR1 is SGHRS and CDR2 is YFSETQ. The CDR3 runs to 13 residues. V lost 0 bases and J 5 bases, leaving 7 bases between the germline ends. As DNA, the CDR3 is TGCGCCAGCAGCTTGGGGAGTAGAGATACGCAGTATTTT. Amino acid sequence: CASSLGSRDTQYF.

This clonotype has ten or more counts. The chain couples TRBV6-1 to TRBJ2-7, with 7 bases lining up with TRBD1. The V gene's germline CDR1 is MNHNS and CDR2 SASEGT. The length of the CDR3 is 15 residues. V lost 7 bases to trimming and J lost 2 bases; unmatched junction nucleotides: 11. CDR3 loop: CASNPRQGGAYEQYF. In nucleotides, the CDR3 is TGTGCCAGCAACCCCCGACAGGGTGGAGCCTACGAGCAGTACTTC.

The CDR3 is CASSYRDALRDEQFF. The DNA for the CDR3 is TGTGCCAGCAGCTACCGGGACGCCTTGAGGGATGAGCAGTTCTTC. V gene TRBV5-4 combines with J gene TRBJ2-1, with D perhaps given as TRBD1 or TRBD2 (5 bases each). Trimming took 3 bases from V and 8 from J, leaving 18 bases between them. The CDR3 has 15 amino acids. CDR1 and CDR2 (germline): SGHNT, YYREEE (reference sequence).

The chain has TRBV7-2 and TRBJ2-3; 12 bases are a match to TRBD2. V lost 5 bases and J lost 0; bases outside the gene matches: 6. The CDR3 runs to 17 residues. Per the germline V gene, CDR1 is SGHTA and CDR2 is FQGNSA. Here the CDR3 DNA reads TGTGCCAGCAGCCGCCGACTAGCGGGGGCCAGCACAGATACGCAGTATTTT. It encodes CASSRRLAGASTDTQYF.

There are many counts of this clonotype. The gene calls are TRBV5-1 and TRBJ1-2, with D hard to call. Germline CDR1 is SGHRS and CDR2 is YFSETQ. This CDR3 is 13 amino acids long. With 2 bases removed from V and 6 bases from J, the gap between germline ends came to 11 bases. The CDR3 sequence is CASSFIGQDGYTF. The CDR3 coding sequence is TGCGCCAGCAGCTTCATAGGGCAGGATGGCTACACCTTC.

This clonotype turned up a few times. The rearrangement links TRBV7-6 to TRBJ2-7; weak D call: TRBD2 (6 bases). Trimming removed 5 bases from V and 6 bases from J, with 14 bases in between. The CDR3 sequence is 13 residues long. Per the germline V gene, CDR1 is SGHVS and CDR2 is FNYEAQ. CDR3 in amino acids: CASSRRRGVEQYF. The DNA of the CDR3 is TGTGCCAGCAGCCGCAGGCGGGGCGTCGAGCAGTACTTC.

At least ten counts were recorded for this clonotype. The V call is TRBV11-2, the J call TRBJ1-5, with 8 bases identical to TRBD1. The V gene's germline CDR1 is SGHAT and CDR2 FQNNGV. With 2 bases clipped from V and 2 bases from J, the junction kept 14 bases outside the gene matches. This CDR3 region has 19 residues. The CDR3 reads CASSLRSGQGARRNQPQHF. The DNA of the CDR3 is TGTGCCAGCAGCTTACGATCCGGACAGGGAGCTAGGCGCAATCAGCCCCAGCATTTT.

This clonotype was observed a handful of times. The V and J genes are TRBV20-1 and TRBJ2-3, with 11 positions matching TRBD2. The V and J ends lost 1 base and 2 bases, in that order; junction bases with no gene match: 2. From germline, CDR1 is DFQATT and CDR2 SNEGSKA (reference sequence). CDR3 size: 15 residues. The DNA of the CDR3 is TGCAGTGCTAGAGTGACTAGCGGGACCACAGATACGCAGTATTTT. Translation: CSARVTSGTTDTQYF.

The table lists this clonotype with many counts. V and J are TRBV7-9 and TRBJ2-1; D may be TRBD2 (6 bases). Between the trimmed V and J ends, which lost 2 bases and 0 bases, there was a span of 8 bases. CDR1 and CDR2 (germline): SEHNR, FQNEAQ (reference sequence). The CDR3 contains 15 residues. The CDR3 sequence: CASSLLASSYNEQFF. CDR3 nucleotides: TGTGCCAGCAGCTTACTAGCGAGCTCCTACAATGAGCAGTTCTTC.

CDR3 in amino acids: CSALGQGSYEQYF. In nucleotides, the CDR3 is TGCAGTGCTCTAGGACAGGGAAGCTACGAGCAGTACTTC. The chain carries TRBV20-1 and TRBJ2-7; TRBD1 aligns across 8 bases. The ends lost 5 bases at V and 3 bases at J; junction bases unmatched: 6. The CDR3 contains 13 residues. Germline-derived CDR1 and CDR2 are DFQATT and SNEGSKA (reference sequence).

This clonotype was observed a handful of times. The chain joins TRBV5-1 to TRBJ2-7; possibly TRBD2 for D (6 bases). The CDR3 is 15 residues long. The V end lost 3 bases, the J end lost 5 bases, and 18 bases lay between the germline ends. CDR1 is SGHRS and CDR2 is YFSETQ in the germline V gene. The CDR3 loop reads CASSYRLVQSHEQYF. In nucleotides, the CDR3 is TGCGCCAGCAGCTACAGACTAGTACAAAGCCACGAGCAGTACTTC. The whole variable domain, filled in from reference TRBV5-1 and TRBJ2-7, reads KAGVTQTPRYLIKTRGQQVTLSCSPISGHRSVSWYQQTPGQGLQFLFEYFSETQRNKGNFPGRFSGRQFSNSRSEMNVSTLELGDSALYLCASSYRLVQSHEQYFGPGTRLTVT.

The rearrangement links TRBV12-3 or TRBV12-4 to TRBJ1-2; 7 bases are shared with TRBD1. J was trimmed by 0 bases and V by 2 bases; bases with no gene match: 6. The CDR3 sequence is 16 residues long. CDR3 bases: TGTGCCAGCAGTTTAACATGGGACAGCACTAACTATGGCTACACCTTC. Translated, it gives CASSLTWDSTNYGYTF.

In DNA form, the CDR3 reads TGTGCCAGCAGCCTACATGAGGGGGCGCATAATTCACCCCTCCACTTT. The encoded protein is CASSLHEGAHNSPLHF. The rearrangement joins TRBV5-6 to TRBJ1-6, with 7 bases that match TRBD1. The CDR3 sequence is 16 residues long. After removal of 4 bases from V and 5 bases from J, the junction contained 9 bases not matched to a gene. The germline gives CDR1 SGHDT, CDR2 YYEEEE.

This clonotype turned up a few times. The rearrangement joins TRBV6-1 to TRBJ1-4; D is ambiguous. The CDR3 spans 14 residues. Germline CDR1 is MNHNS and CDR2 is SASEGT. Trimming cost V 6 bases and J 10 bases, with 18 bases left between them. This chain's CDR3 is CASSSPSTFGKLFF. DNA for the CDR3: TGTGCCAGCAGCTCCCCTAGTACCTTTGGAAAACTGTTTTTT.

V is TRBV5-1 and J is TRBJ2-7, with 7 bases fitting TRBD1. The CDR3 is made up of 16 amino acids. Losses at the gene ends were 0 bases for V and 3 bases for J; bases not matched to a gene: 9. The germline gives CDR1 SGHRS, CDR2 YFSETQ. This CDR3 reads CASSLGAGGQLYEQYF. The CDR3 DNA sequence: TGCGCCAGCAGCTTGGGGGCTGGGGGACAGCTCTACGAGCAGTACTTC.

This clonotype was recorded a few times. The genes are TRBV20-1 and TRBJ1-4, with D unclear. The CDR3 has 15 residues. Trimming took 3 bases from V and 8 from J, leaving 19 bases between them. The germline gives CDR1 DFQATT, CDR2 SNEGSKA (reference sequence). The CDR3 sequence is CSARMSAGRREKLFF. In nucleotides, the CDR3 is TGCAGTGCTAGGATGAGTGCCGGCAGGAGGGAAAAACTGTTTTTT.

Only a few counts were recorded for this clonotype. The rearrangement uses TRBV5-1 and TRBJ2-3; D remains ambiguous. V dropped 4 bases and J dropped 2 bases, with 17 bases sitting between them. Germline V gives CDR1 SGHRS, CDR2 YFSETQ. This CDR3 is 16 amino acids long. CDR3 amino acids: CASSLDPNLNTDTQYF. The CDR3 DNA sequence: TGCGCCAGCAGCCTGGACCCGAATTTAAACACAGATACGCAGTATTTT. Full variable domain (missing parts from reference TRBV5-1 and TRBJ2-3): KAGVTQTPRYLIKTRGQQVTLSCSPISGHRSVSWYQQTPGQGLQFLFEYFSETQRNKGNFPGRFSGRQFSNSRSEMNVSTLELGDSALYLCASSLDPNLNTDTQYFGPGTRLTVL.

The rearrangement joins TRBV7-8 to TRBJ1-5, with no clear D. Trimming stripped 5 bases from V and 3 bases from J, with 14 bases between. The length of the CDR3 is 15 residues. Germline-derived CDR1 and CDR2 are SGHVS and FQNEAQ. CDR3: CASSNRMTLNQPQHF. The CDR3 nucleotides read TGTGCCAGCAGCAACAGAATGACTCTCAATCAGCCCCAGCATTTT.

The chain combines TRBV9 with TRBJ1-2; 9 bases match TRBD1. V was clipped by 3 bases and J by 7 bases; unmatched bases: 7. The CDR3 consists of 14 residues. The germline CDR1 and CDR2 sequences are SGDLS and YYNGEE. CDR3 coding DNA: TGTGCCAGCAGCGAAGAGGACAGGGGAACTGGCTACACCTTC. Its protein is CASSEEDRGTGYTF.

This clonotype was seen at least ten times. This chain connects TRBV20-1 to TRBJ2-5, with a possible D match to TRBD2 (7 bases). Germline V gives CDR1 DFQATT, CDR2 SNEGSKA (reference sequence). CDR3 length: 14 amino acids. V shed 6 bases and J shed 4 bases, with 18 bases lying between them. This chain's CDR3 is CSAPEPGGVETQYF. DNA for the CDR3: TGCAGTGCCCCAGAGCCGGGGGGCGTAGAGACCCAGTACTTC.

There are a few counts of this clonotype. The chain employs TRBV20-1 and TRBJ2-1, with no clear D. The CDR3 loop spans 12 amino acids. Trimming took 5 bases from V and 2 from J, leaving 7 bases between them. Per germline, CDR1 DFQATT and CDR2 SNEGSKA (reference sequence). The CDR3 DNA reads TGCAGTGCTCCCAGAACCTACAATGAGCAGTTCTTC. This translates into CSAPRTYNEQFF.